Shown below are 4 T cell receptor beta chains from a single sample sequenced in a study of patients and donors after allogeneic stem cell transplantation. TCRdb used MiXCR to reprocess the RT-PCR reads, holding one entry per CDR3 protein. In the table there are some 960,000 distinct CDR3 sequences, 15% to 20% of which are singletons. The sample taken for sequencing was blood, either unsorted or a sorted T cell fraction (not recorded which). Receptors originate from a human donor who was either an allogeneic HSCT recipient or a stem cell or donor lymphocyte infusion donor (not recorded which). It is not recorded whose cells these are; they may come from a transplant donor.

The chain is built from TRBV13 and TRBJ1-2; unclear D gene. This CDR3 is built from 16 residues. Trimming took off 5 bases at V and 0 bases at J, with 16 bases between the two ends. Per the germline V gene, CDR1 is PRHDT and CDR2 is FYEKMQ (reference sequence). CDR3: CASSLEAARANYGYTF. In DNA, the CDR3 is TGTGCCAGCAGCCTAGAGGCGGCCCGAGCTAACTATGGCTACACCTTC.

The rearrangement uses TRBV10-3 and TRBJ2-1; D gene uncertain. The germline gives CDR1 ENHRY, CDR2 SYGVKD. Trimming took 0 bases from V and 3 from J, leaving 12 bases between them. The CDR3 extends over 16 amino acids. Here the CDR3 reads CAISESVENNYNEQFF. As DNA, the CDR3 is TGTGCCATCAGTGAGTCCGTGGAAAACAACTACAATGAGCAGTTCTTC.

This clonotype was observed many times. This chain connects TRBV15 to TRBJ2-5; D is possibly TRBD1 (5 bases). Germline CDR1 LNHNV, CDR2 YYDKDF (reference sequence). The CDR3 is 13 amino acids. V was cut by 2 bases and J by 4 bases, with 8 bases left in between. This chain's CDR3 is CATSRPRAETQYF. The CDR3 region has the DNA TGTGCCACCAGCAGACCCAGGGCAGAGACCCAGTACTTC.

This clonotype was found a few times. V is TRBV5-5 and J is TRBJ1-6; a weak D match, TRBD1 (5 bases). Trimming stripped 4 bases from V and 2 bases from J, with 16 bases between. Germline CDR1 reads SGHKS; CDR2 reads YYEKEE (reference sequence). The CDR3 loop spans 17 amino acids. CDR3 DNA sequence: TGTGCCAGCAGCCCTGGCACAGGTCACGCCTATAATTCACCCCTCCACTTT. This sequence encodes CASSPGTGHAYNSPLHF.